This T cell receptor (beta chain) derives from a study of shared clonotypes between healthy human individuals. Whole-study results and caveats: Non-shared clonotypes had lower generation probabilities than clonotypes shared by all four sorted-subset donors. Blood was the sole source, and tissue repertoires probably differ.

Every immunoSEQ plate was one replicate of a subset's evenly spread DNA. Generated by immunoSEQ multiplex PCR, the TCRdb table keeps only in-frame clones and is missing some. This sample carries approximately 720,000 clones, more than 70% of them seen once, and the ten largest clones take 1.8%. There are 16 residues in the CDR3. Losses at the gene ends were 4 bases for V and 3 bases for J; bases not matched to a gene: 7. Germline V gives CDR1 MDHEN, CDR2 SYDVKM. As concerns this clone: Its antigen is as yet unknown. The same CDR3 arises from other DNA sequences in this sample as well.

Partitioning of CD4+ cells yielded a CD45RA+ naive subset and a CD45RA-negative memory subset. The receptor was derived from a young woman in good health. Input material: memory CD4+ T cells sorted from blood. Subset specified: CD45RA-negative fraction. The gene calls are TRBV28 and TRBJ2-2; 8 nucleotides match TRBD1. CDR3 in amino acids: CASSSPDRGYTGELFF. DNA of the CDR3: TGTGCCAGCAGTTCCCCAGACAGGGGATACACCGGGGAGCTGTTTTTT.